This passage covers 27 T cell receptor beta chains from one sample sequenced in a study of shared clonotypes between healthy human individuals. Produced via immunoSEQ multiplex PCR; TCRdb's table is partial and in-frame only. The sample carries about 2.4 million clones, around nine tenths recorded once. Sample: naive CD4+ T cells sorted from blood. Subset here: CD45RA+ positively selected. Every receptor here comes from a man younger than 35 in good health.

The CDR3 spells CASSSGTHTGELFF. In DNA form, the CDR3 reads TGTGCCAGCAGCTCCGGGACCCACACCGGGGAGCTGTTTTTT. The rearrangement links TRBV7-9 to TRBJ2-2; TRBD1 or TRBD2 may be the D gene (5 bases each). Looked up from germline, CDR1 is SEHNR and CDR2 is FQNEAQ (reference sequence). The CDR3 totals 14 residues. With 4 bases removed from V and 3 bases from J, the gap between germline ends came to 9 bases.

The chain combines TRBV7-6 with TRBJ2-5, with D uncertain. V lost 5 bases and J 2 bases, leaving 3 bases between the germline ends. CDR1 is SGHVS, CDR2 FNYEAQ, per germline. The CDR3 runs 11 residues. In DNA form, the CDR3 reads TGTGCCAGCAGCCATCAAGAGACCCAGTACTTC. This gives the protein CASSHQETQYF.

The chain recombines TRBV19 with TRBJ1-6, with a possible D match to TRBD1 (6 bases). This CDR3 is built from 17 residues. V shed 7 bases and J shed 0 bases, with 16 bases lying between them. CDR1 is LNHDA, CDR2 SQIVND, per germline (reference sequence). CDR3 in DNA: TGTGCCAGTATGGACCTAGGCAGGGGCTCCTATAATTCACCCCTCCACTTT. Encoded protein: CASMDLGRGSYNSPLHF.

The rearrangement uses TRBV28 and TRBJ2-7, with D unclear. CDR1 is MDHEN, CDR2 SYDVKM, per germline. V shed 7 bases and J shed 8 bases, with 18 bases lying between them. The CDR3 has 13 amino acids. The CDR3 nucleotides read TGTGCCAGCAACTTCCTCAAAGAGAGACAGCAGTACTTC. Residues: CASNFLKERQQYF.

In this sample, this clone turned up once. CDR3 sequence (DNA): TGTGCCAGCACCATACAGGGAACACCCCTCCACTTT. Protein product: CASTIQGTPLHF. V is TRBV6-1 and J is TRBJ1-6; D is possibly TRBD1 (6 bases). This CDR3 contains 12 residues. The V gene lost 7 bases and the J gene lost 11 bases, with 12 bases spanning the gap. Germline V gene data show CDR1 as MNHNS and CDR2 as SASEGT.

The chain employs TRBV2 and TRBJ1-1; D uncertain. Germline V gene data show CDR1 as SNHLY and CDR2 as FYNNEI. The CDR3 is made up of 12 amino acids. V was cut by 9 bases and J by 1 base, with 9 bases left in between. The CDR3 loop reads CASLYRNTEAFF. CDR3 in DNA: TGTGCCAGTCTCTACAGGAACACTGAAGCTTTCTTT.

Of note for this clone: This sample includes further DNA sequences coding for the same CDR3. The chain recombines TRBV7-2 with TRBJ2-7; D unclear. This CDR3 has 13 amino acids. Germline values: CDR1 SGHTA, CDR2 FQGNSA. V gave up 5 bases and J gave up 0 bases, with 8 bases separating them. CDR3 residues: CASSTRGSYEQYF. The CDR3 nucleotides read TGTGCCAGCAGCACCCGCGGCTCCTACGAGCAGTACTTC.

V gene TRBV7-9 combines with J gene TRBJ2-5; D is undetermined. Germline assignment: CDR1 SEHNR and CDR2 FQNEAQ (reference sequence). This CDR3 contains 13 residues. The ends were cut back, 2 bases at V and 2 bases at J, with 6 bases in the middle. The CDR3 DNA reads TGTGCCAGCAGCTTAAACCCGCAAGAGACCCAGTACTTC. This gives the protein CASSLNPQETQYF.

The chain employs TRBV7-2 and TRBJ1-1; D remains unclear. Trimming cost V 2 bases and J 6 bases, with 16 bases left between them. Germline CDR1 is SGHTA and CDR2 is FQGNSA. The CDR3 extends over 15 amino acids. In nucleotides, the CDR3 is TGTGCCAGCAGCTTATCTGGTAGGGTAGCCGCTGAAGCTTTCTTT. As protein: CASSLSGRVAAEAFF.

The rearrangement links TRBV2 to TRBJ2-7; 9 nucleotides align to TRBD1. Germline CDR1 and CDR2: SNHLY and FYNNEI. J lost 4 bases, V lost 4 bases, and 8 bases had no gene match. The length of the CDR3 is 15 residues. The chain's CDR3 is CASSVTGTGRYEQYF. CDR3 bases: TGTGCCAGCAGTGTAACCGGGACAGGGAGGTACGAGCAGTACTTC.

The chain employs TRBV5-6 and TRBJ1-1, with D possibly matching TRBD1 (5 bases). Trimming pared 0 bases from V and 0 bases from J, leaving 12 bases between. The CDR3 is 16 amino acids. The germline V gene encodes CDR1 SGHDT and CDR2 YYEEEE. The DNA of the CDR3 is TGTGCCAGCAGCTTGGCGGGGGTCTGGATGAACACTGAAGCTTTCTTT. Protein: CASSLAGVWMNTEAFF.

The chain is built from TRBV7-9 and TRBJ2-5, with TRBD2 as a possible D gene (5 bases). The J call may be faulty, since TRBJ2-7 better matches the DNA end. Germline CDR1 is SEHNR and CDR2 is FQNEAQ (reference sequence). The CDR3 has 13 amino acids. CDR3 residues: CASSSGMLVEQYF. CDR3 bases: TGTGCCAGCAGCTCCGGGATGCTCGTCGAGCAGTACTTC.

This clone was recorded only once. The chain is built from TRBV10-2 and TRBJ2-1, with TRBD2 matching 9 bases. The CDR3 is 16 amino acids. Germline V gene sequence: CDR1 WSHSY, CDR2 SAAADI. The trim removed 0 bases at V and 8 bases at J, leaving 8 bases unmatched. CDR3: CASSESGGLASYEQFF. CDR3 DNA: TGCGCCAGCAGTGAGTCTGGGGGACTAGCCTCCTATGAGCAGTTCTTC.

The CDR3 region has the DNA TGTGCCAGCAGTTATGGACAGAACAATCAGCCCCAGCATTTT. Translated, it gives CASSYGQNNQPQHF. The chain carries TRBV6-5 and TRBJ1-5; perhaps TRBD1 as D (6 bases). The CDR3 loop spans 14 amino acids. Germline CDR1 MNHEY, CDR2 SVGAGI. Trimming stripped 3 bases from V and 3 bases from J, with 9 bases between.

This clone was recorded a few times. This chain links TRBV18 with TRBJ1-1; TRBD1 matches at 11 bases. The germline CDR1 and CDR2 sequences are KGHSH and LQKENI. The CDR3 loop spans 13 amino acids. After removal of 3 bases from V and 8 bases from J, the junction contained 2 bases not matched to a gene. The CDR3 DNA is TGTGCCAGCTCACCGGGACAGGGGGAAGAAGCTTTCTTT. This sequence encodes CASSPGQGEEAFF.

The rearrangement uses TRBV29-1 and TRBJ1-2, with unresolved D. Looked up from germline, CDR1 is SQVTM and CDR2 is ANQGSEA. The V and J ends lost 6 bases and 5 bases respectively, with 16 bases between them. The CDR3 has 13 amino acids. The CDR3: CSVPFELKYGYTF. The CDR3 DNA reads TGCAGCGTCCCCTTTGAGTTGAAGTATGGCTACACCTTC.

The chain recombines TRBV6-5 with TRBJ1-6; 8 bases align to TRBD1. The CDR3 loop spans 13 amino acids. CDR1 is MNHEY and CDR2 is SVGAGI in the germline V gene. J lost 8 bases, V lost 10 bases, and 7 bases had no gene match. The CDR3 nucleotides are TGTGCCACCCGGACAGGGCGTGATTCACCCCTCCACTTT. Translating gives CATRTGRDSPLHF.

The genes are TRBV13 and TRBJ2-1; no firm D call. From germline, CDR1 is PRHDT and CDR2 FYEKMQ (reference sequence). V was trimmed by 5 bases and J by 3 bases, leaving 14 bases between them. This CDR3 has 15 amino acids. As DNA, the CDR3 is TGTGCCAGCAGCGTCCGGGCGGCCCGCTACAATGAGCAGTTCTTC. This encodes CASSVRAARYNEQFF.

The chain couples TRBV18 to TRBJ2-1; unclear D gene. Germline CDR1 KGHSH, CDR2 LQKENI. There are 15 residues in the CDR3. V was clipped by 3 bases and J by 1 base, with 10 bases between them. CDR3 region: CASSPDGVSYNEQFF. In DNA, the CDR3 is TGTGCCAGCTCACCTGACGGAGTTTCCTACAATGAGCAGTTCTTC.

This chain uses TRBV15 with TRBJ2-1; D unresolved. V lost 0 bases to trimming and J lost 0 bases, with 9 bases between them. CDR1 is LNHNV and CDR2 is YYDKDF in the germline V gene (reference sequence). This CDR3 has 16 amino acids. As DNA, the CDR3 is TGTGCCACCAGCAGAGATCTGCAGGACTCCTACAATGAGCAGTTCTTC. It yields the protein CATSRDLQDSYNEQFF.

The genes are TRBV11-2 and TRBJ2-6; D uncertain. This CDR3 contains 17 residues. V was trimmed by 1 base and J by 2 bases, leaving 12 bases between them. Germline-derived CDR1 and CDR2 are SGHAT and FQNNGV. CDR3 in DNA: TGTGCCAGCAGCTTAGTTTACATATCTCCTGGGGCCAACGTCCTGACTTTC. It translates to CASSLVYISPGANVLTF. Supplemented by reference TRBV11-2 and TRBJ2-6, the full variable domain reads EAGVAQSPRYKIIEKRQSVAFWCNPISGHATLYWYQQILGQGPKLLIQFQNNGVVDDSQLPKDRFSAERLKGVDSTLKIQPAKLEDSAVYLCASSLVYISPGANVLTFGAGSRLTVL.

This clone occurred once. This chain uses TRBV6-6 with TRBJ2-3; 13 nucleotides line up with TRBD2. V gave up 8 bases and J gave up 6 bases; unmatched junction bases: 2. The germline gives CDR1 MNHNY, CDR2 SVGAGI (reference sequence). The CDR3 extends over 13 amino acids. The CDR3 loop reads CASGLAGADTQYF. The CDR3 region has the DNA TGTGCCAGCGGACTAGCGGGAGCTGATACGCAGTATTTT.

This chain joins TRBV5-4 and TRBJ1-2, with 7 bases identical to TRBD1. Germline lookup yields CDR1 SGHNT and CDR2 YYREEE (reference sequence). The V gene end was trimmed by 1 base and the J gene end by 10 bases; junction bases not matched to a gene: 7. This CDR3 spans 13 amino acids. The CDR3 DNA sequence: TGTGCCAGCAGCTTGAGACAGGGCTTAGACTACACCTTC. Translated: CASSLRQGLDYTF.

V and J are TRBV27 and TRBJ2-7; unclear D gene. The CDR3 totals 15 residues. Trimming pared 5 bases from V and 3 bases from J, leaving 17 bases between. Germline V gene data show CDR1 as MNHEY and CDR2 as SMNVEV (reference sequence). CDR3 coding DNA: TGTGCCAGCAGTCCGACGGTTCTTGGTCGCTACGAGCAGTACTTC. Translation: CASSPTVLGRYEQYF.

The chain combines TRBV11-2 with TRBJ2-1; D uncertain. Looked up from germline, CDR1 is SGHAT and CDR2 is FQNNGV. With 6 bases removed from V and 7 bases from J, the gap between germline ends came to 19 bases. This CDR3 contains 15 residues. CDR3 sequence (DNA): TGTGCCAGCAGGCCCCTGCAAGGAAAGGAAAATGAGCAGTTCTTC. This gives the protein CASRPLQGKENEQFF.

The chain joins TRBV28 to TRBJ1-5, with a tentative D call TRBD1 (6 bases). V was shortened by 5 bases and J by 3 bases, with 11 bases between the two germline ends. The CDR3 loop spans 14 amino acids. The germline CDR1 and CDR2 sequences are MDHEN and SYDVKM. The CDR3 DNA reads TGTGCCAGCAGTGATGGGGGCCCCAATCAGCCCCAGCATTTT. This gives the protein CASSDGGPNQPQHF.

V is TRBV4-3 and J is TRBJ2-1; 7 positions agree with TRBD2. V shed 0 bases, J shed 12 bases, and the junction held 14 bases outside the gene matches. The CDR3 is 16 residues long. Germline V gives CDR1 LGHNA, CDR2 YSLEER. CDR3 DNA sequence: TGCGCCAGCAGCCAAGATGAGGCTAGCGGAGGAGGTCGGCAGTTCTTC. It specifies CASSQDEASGGGRQFF.